These T cell receptor beta chains were read from a single sample in a study of blood T cell repertoires in COVID-19. Sequencing was performed with immunoSEQ multiplex PCR; in TCRdb, only in-frame clones are kept and a portion is missing. This table has roughly 700,000 clones, about nine tenths appearing once. Material for sequencing was peripheral blood. These receptors were taken from a young woman with acute or convalescent COVID-19. The CDR3 runs from the conserved cysteine through the conserved F or W. A D gene is named only where the DNA matches it firmly. Where a row states a size, it is once, few, many or the class of an expanded clone; other rows omit it.

j_gene,abundance,d_gene,v_gene,CDR3aa,CDR3nt
TRBJ1-6,.,.,TRBV7-8,CASSLRSGPYSPLHF,TGTGCCAGCAGCCTGCGTTCAGGGCCCTATTCACCCCTCCACTTT
TRBJ1-3,.,.,TRBV12-3/TRBV12-4,CASSLLNTIYF,TGTGCCAGCAGTTTACTAAACACCATATATTTT
TRBJ2-2,once,TRBD1,TRBV19,CASSIRRQGPNTGELFF,TGTGCCAGTAGTATACGCCGACAGGGACCGAACACCGGGGAGCTGTTTTTT
TRBJ1-5,.,TRBD1,TRBV30,CAWYNGQDPNQPQHF,TGTGCCTGGTATAATGGACAGGACCCCAATCAGCCCCAGCATTTT
TRBJ2-1,.,TRBD1,TRBV19,CASTRDRVGEQFF,TGTGCCAGTACCCGGGACAGAGTCGGTGAGCAGTTCTTC
TRBJ1-1,.,TRBD1,TRBV5-1,CASSTRDSTEAFF,TGCGCCAGCAGCACCCGGGACAGCACTGAAGCTTTCTTT
TRBJ2-5,.,.,TRBV7-7,CASSSPRGGRETQYF,TGTGCCAGCAGCTCCCCCAGGGGAGGGCGGGAGACCCAGTACTTC
TRBJ2-1,.,TRBD2,TRBV27,CASNPGTSGTKQFF,TGTGCCAGCAACCCCGGGACTAGCGGGACCAAGCAGTTCTTC
TRBJ2-2,.,TRBD1,TRBV2,CASSGNRGLRTGELFF,TGTGCCAGCAGTGGGAACAGGGGGCTGCGGACCGGGGAGCTGTTTTTT
TRBJ1-4,.,.,TRBV5-5,CASSLLSDEKLFF,TGTGCCAGCAGCTTGTTATCGGATGAAAAACTGTTTTTT
TRBJ1-2,.,TRBD1,TRBV24-1,CATSDLGQNYGYTF,TGTGCCACCAGTGACCTGGGACAGAACTATGGCTACACCTTC
TRBJ1-5,.,.,TRBV13,CASSLGTGNQPQHF,TGTGCCAGCAGCTTAGGGACAGGCAATCAGCCCCAGCATTTT
TRBJ2-3,.,TRBD2,TRBV19,CASSLRGGGADTQYF,TGTGCCAGTAGCCTGCGGGGGGGCGGCGCAGATACGCAGTATTTT
TRBJ1-2,.,TRBD1,TRBV4-1,CASSQTWDSMIYGYTF,TGCGCCAGCAGCCAAACTTGGGACAGCATGATCTATGGCTACACCTTC
TRBJ1-6,.,TRBD1,TRBV5-5,CASSPGDSQGTPLHF,TGTGCCAGCAGCCCCGGGGACAGCCAAGGAACACCCCTCCACTTT
TRBJ2-7,.,.,TRBV4-1,CASSQDSLGGLWEEQYF,TGCGCCAGCAGCCAAGACTCCTTGGGGGGGCTTTGGGAAGAGCAGTACTTC
TRBJ1-4,.,.,TRBV7-9,CASSFRQGTNEKLFF,TGTGCCAGCAGCTTTCGGCAGGGAACTAATGAAAAACTGTTTTTT
TRBJ2-5,.,.,TRBV14,CASSQVSQGLSQETQYF,TGTGCCAGCAGCCAAGTTTCCCAGGGCCTATCCCAAGAGACCCAGTACTTC
TRBJ1-5,.,TRBD1,TRBV19,CASRRGTGGHQPQHF,TGTGCCAGTAGAAGGGGAACAGGGGGCCATCAGCCCCAGCATTTT
TRBJ2-3,.,.,TRBV13,CASSSPPGAGALDTQYF,TGTGCCAGCAGCTCCCCCCCGGGGGCGGGGGCTTTAGATACGCAGTATTTT
TRBJ1-4,.,.,TRBV6-2/TRBV6-3,CASSNRKGATLEEKLFF,TGTGCCAGCAGTAATAGGAAAGGGGCGACGCTGGAAGAAAAACTGTTTTTT
TRBJ2-2,.,TRBD1,TRBV9,CASSATGSGELFF,TGTGCCAGCAGCGCGACAGGGTCCGGGGAGCTGTTTTTT
TRBJ1-5,.,.,TRBV19,CASSQKEAWYSNQPQHF,TGTGCCAGTAGTCAGAAGGAGGCCTGGTATAGCAATCAGCCCCAGCATTTT
TRBJ1-3,.,TRBD1,TRBV27,CASSPSGRGAGNTIYF,TGTGCCAGCAGTCCCTCCGGCAGGGGGGCTGGAAACACCATATATTTT
TRBJ2-1,.,TRBD2,TRBV2,CASNPQRGPGSEQFF,TGTGCCAGCAATCCCCAGCGGGGCCCCGGGAGTGAGCAGTTCTTC
TRBJ1-1,.,.,TRBV7-9,CASSGKGQTNTEAFF,TGTGCCAGCAGCGGTAAAGGACAGACTAACACTGAAGCTTTCTTT